The entry below describes one T cell receptor (beta chain). The data belong to a study of blood T cell repertoires in COVID-19. Turning to the study itself: Acute-phase and convalescent COVID-19 samples originated in the United States, Italy and Spain. T cells, B-cell-depleted T cells, or PBMCs provided the cDNA or gDNA that served as material.

In the original processing: Estimation of nucleated cell counts relied on the amplification of reference gene primers. Using immunoSEQ multiplex PCR, the repertoire was profiled, and TCRdb retains in-frame clones only, with some absent. V and J calls plus clone size are reproduced from that table; the DNA served to infer D and trimming. Among 130,000 to 150,000 clones, 80% to 90% were seen once, and the ten largest hold 1.5% to 2%. The length of the CDR3 is 21 residues. The chain employs TRBV12-2 and TRBJ1-2; the DNA was not used to check the table's D call, TRBD1. TRBV12-2 is marked as a pseudogene. The TCR comes from a woman between 45 and 60 years old with acute or convalescent COVID-19. The sequenced sample was peripheral blood. Here the CDR3 reads CASRLEAGSSRGQAYNYGYTF. As DNA, the CDR3 is TGTGCAAGTCGCTTAGAAGCAGGCTCGTCTAGGGGACAGGCTTATAACTATGGCTACACCTTC.